This section outlines one T cell receptor beta chain sequence together with its context. What it binds is unknown. The data derive from a study of OX40 agonist ivuxolimab in advanced cancers. Whole-study results and caveats: At doses 0.1 to 3.0 mg/kg, CD4+ and CD8+ clones expanded. Partial responders receiving 0.1-3.0 mg/kg showed among the lowest clonal expansion.

Repertoires were generated with immunoSEQ multiplex PCR, while TCRdb's copy carries only in-frame clones and drops some. The sample has about 58,000 clones, approximately 91% seen once. The CDR3 contains 14 residues. V dropped 3 bases and J dropped 6; count of bases not matched to a gene: 6. In germline, CDR1 is MDHEN, CDR2 SYDVKM. The chain combines TRBV28 with TRBJ1-2; 8 bases are a match to TRBD1. Sequenced material: CD4+ or CD8+ T cells sorted from blood, taken in a trial of the OX40 agonist ivuxolimab. The sequence derives from an adult with an advanced solid tumor such as melanoma, head and neck, liver or kidney cancer. CDR3 DNA sequence: TGTGCCAGCAGTTTCCGGGGGACAGGCGATGGCTACACCTTC. Translation gives CASSFRGTGDGYTF.